A single TCR beta chain is shown here with its context. Its cognate antigen has yet to be identified. No base qualities exist here, and no much larger clone lies one base off it. The data stem from a study of blood T cell repertoires in COVID-19 (dated by TCRdb to 2018 to 2021). In the study overall: Samples covering the acute and convalescent phases of COVID-19 were provided by collaborators in the United States, Italy and Spain. HLA class I and class II types, where available, came from metadata supplied by the sample provider rather than from assay-based typing. A freely available public database, intended as a resource for researchers studying the immune response to SARS-CoV-2, is where the repertoires were released. Samples came from the ongoing ImmuneRACE study (first 160 participants) plus 1,254 subjects from 6 global collaborators. Subjects who had been exposed to COVID-19, were actively infected with it, or had recovered from it provided the deeply sampled blood TCRbeta repertoires that made up the dataset. Sample metadata almost always included a de-identified subject ID, COVID-19 status, age in years and sex. The prospective study material was composed of cDNA or gDNA derived from T cells, B-cell-depleted T cells, or PBMCs.

TCRbeta CDR3 regions were amplified from genomic DNA by means of the immunoSEQ Assay, a bias-controlled multiplex PCR. As for how the authors treated the data: Nucleated cell counts per sample were estimated from amplification of reference gene primers within the assay. To quantify the absolute abundance of each unique TCRbeta CDR3 rearrangement, sequence reads were collapsed and filtered. For each sample, productive Simpson clonality was calculated as the square root of Simpson's diversity index over productive rearrangements. Not all clones reach the TCRdb copy of this immuneACCESS table, which keeps in-frame sequences only. Checked studies attribute under half of the gap to unresolved V genes and leave the rest unexplained. V, J and clone size reflect that table, while D and trimming were determined from the DNA. This sample is represented by fewer than 200,000 clones; around 88% of them were singletons. The ten largest account for roughly 4% of the sample.

General findings and caveats noted by the study authors: Clinical and demographic metadata were provided uncurated, with the amount varying by source and participant.

Participants in the prospective study were aged about 18 to 89 years, lived in about two dozen United States geographic areas, and enrolled through a virtual design. In the prospective study, cohorts were assigned on the basis of participant-reported clinical history obtained from a screening survey and a study questionnaire. In the prospective study, mobile phlebotomists collected whole blood, serum and a nasopharyngeal or oropharyngeal swab from each participant. Additional blood draws and questionnaires over an approximately 2-month period could optionally be provided by prospective study participants. Prospective study blood samples were shipped either frozen or at room temperature before DNA extraction. Sequencing input: PBMCs or T cells enriched from blood (not recorded which). The clonotype comes from a woman aged 45-65 years in a cohort exposed to, infected with or recovered from COVID-19 (not recorded which).

The nucleotide sequence is given as TGTGCCATCAACCGGGGACAGGGAGACACCGGGGAGCTGTTTTTT. It translates as CAINRGQGDTGELFF. The chain is assembled from TRBV10-3 and TRBJ2-2; 9 junctional bases match TRBD1. The CDR3 covers 15 residues, taking in both the cysteine and the phenylalanine. CDR3 DNA is the only sequence kept; it has 45 bases, read in frame from the first base. Ends trimmed: V by 7 bases, J by 3 bases; bases unmatched to a gene: 6. CDR1 and CDR2 are read off the germline V gene as ENHRY and SYGVKD.